This T cell receptor beta chain was sequenced in a study of blood T cell repertoires in COVID-19. The CDR3 spans 15 residues. Trimming cost V 5 bases and J 0 bases, with 10 bases left between them. From germline, CDR1 is SEHNR and CDR2 FQNEAQ (reference sequence). Repertoires were generated with immunoSEQ multiplex PCR, while TCRdb's copy carries only in-frame clones and drops some. This table has 100,000 to 150,000 clones, around 88% appearing once. This TCR derives from a woman aged 50 to 65 with active or convalescent COVID-19. The J gene is TRBJ2-2, the V gene TRBV7-9; D gene ambiguous. Specimen: peripheral blood. CDR3 DNA sequence: TGTGCCAGCAGCGGAGCGCTAGCGAACACCGGGGAGCTGTTTTTT. Its translation is CASSGALANTGELFF. Using reference TRBV7-9 and TRBJ2-2 for the parts outside the CDR3, the full variable domain is DTGVSQNPRHKITKRGQNVTFRCDPISEHNRLYWYRQTLGQGPEFLTYFQNEAQLEKSRLLSDRFSAERPKGSFSTLEIQRTEQGDSAMYLCASSGALANTGELFFGEGSRLTVL.